The T cell receptor (beta chain) under discussion was sequenced for a study of shared clonotypes between healthy human individuals. Germline lookup yields CDR1 SEHNR and CDR2 FQNEAQ (reference sequence). V lost 2 bases and J lost 4, with 11 bases in between. The CDR3 has 14 amino acids. Overall study results and limits: The researchers took only blood, and tissue repertoires probably look different.

Deep-level assay runs were performed. Unsorted PBMC replicate PCRs used 250 to 300 ng DNA, approximately 29,000 T cell genomes. Unsorted PBMC DNA went through sequencing on ten immunoSEQ deep assay plates. The assay was immunoSEQ multiplex PCR, and TCRdb's table has in-frame clones only and misses some. The sample has about 490,000 clones, roughly 85% seen once. A word on this clone: The antigen is undetermined.

The sequencing sample was made of PBMCs. The chain recombines TRBV7-9 with TRBJ2-5; D not certain. The clonotype originates from a woman between 35 and 50 years old in good health. Some clones in this sample may be carry-over from other donors' samples. Here the CDR3 DNA reads TGTGCCAGCAGCTTATCCAGGTCGGGAGAGACCCAGTACTTC. It codes for CASSLSRSGETQYF.